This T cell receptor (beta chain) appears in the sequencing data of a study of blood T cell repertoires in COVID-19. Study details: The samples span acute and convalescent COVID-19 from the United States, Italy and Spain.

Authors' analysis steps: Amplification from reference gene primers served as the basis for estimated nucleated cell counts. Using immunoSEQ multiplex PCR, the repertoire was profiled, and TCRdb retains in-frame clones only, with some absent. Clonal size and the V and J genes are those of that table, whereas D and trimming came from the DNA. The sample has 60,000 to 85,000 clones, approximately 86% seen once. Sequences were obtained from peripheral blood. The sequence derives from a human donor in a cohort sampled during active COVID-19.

The DNA for the CDR3 is TGTGCCAGCAGCTTAGCAGGGCAGGGAGGACAGCCCCAGCATTTT. Protein: CASSLAGQGGQPQHF. The V gene is TRBV7-2, the J gene TRBJ1-5; tentatively, D is TRBD1 (5 bases). Per germline, CDR1 SGHTA and CDR2 FQGNSA. This CDR3 is 15 amino acids long. Between the trimmed V and J ends, which lost 0 bases and 7 bases, there was a span of 13 bases.